This T cell receptor (beta chain) stems from a study of blood T cell repertoires in COVID-19. Some clones are missing from TCRdb's copy, which holds only in-frame ones; the method was immunoSEQ multiplex PCR. This table has tens of thousands of clones, about 82% appearing once. The table lists this clone with a few counts. Germline V gene sequence: CDR1 LNHDA, CDR2 SQIVND (reference sequence). The CDR3 has 17 residues. The ends lost 3 bases at V and 0 bases at J; junction bases unmatched: 8. The receptor comes from a human donor in a cohort sampled during active COVID-19. What was sequenced was peripheral blood. J is TRBJ1-3 and V is TRBV19; the match to TRBD1 covers 7 bases. The CDR3 here is CASSMGQLTFSGNTIYF. The CDR3 DNA follows: TGTGCCAGTAGTATGGGACAGCTTACTTTCTCTGGAAACACCATATATTTT.